This TCR beta chain was found in a study of T cell changes during pregnancy in multiple sclerosis (dated by TCRdb to between 2018 and 2020). A note on the overall study: The study looked at changes in the T cell repertoire across pregnancy in women with multiple sclerosis.

Details on this clone: Its antigen is unknown. Nothing much larger sits one base from this clone, and base qualities are not available.

The library relied on the immunoSEQ multiplex PCR assay. TCRdb took this table from immuneACCESS and kept in-frame rearrangements with V and J called. Such tables lack part of the clones; where checked against another copy, unresolved V genes explain under half of the gap, and the rest is unexplained. Present in this sample are 30,000 to 45,000 clones, roughly nine tenths of which were seen just once. The top ten clones comprise 0.4% to 0.5% of the sample. Trimming takes 4 bases off V and 8 bases off J; junction bases not matched to a gene: 11. The germline V gene (reference sequence) gives CDR1 as LNHDA and CDR2 as SQIVND. The CDR3, cysteine through phenylalanine, is 15 amino acids long. Of all the DNA, just the CDR3 is kept, 45 bases in frame from base 1.

Sequencing was performed on CD4+ T cells from peripheral blood mononuclear cells, taken after pregnancy. The TCR sequence derives from a female donor with multiple sclerosis, enrolled in a pregnancy study. Rearrangement joined TRBV19 to TRBJ1-2, with 9 central nucleotides matching TRBD1. The CDR3 region reads CASSTLGTGNYGYTF. The DNA is as follows: TGTGCCAGTAGTACTCTCGGGACAGGGAATTACGGCTACACCTTC. Beyond the CDR3, the reference TRBV19 and TRBJ1-2 genes provide the residues; the full variable domain reads: DGGITQSPKYLFRKEGQNVTLSCEQNLNHDAMYWYRQDPGQGLRLIYYSQIVNDFQKGDIAEGYSVSREKKESFPLTVTSAQKNPTAFYLCASSTLGTGNYGYTFGSGTRLTVV.